This entry lists 13 T cell receptor beta chains sequenced from one sample in a study of blood T cell repertoires in COVID-19. Clones were read by immunoSEQ multiplex PCR, and TCRdb kept only the in-frame ones, dropping some. This sample has 130,000 to 150,000 clones, with about 76% found just once. Sequenced material: peripheral blood. These receptor sequences come from a woman aged 70-85 years with COVID-19, enrolled during active disease.

Worth noting for this clone: A read error may produce the germline difference seen at one junction end. The J gene is TRBJ1-6, the V gene TRBV30; D ambiguous. CDR1 and CDR2 from the germline V gene are GTSNPN and SVGIG (reference sequence). The length of the CDR3 is 13 residues. The CDR3 loop is CAGRAGLRSPLHF. CDR3 DNA sequence: TGTGCCGGGAGGGCGGGTTTAAGGTCACCCCTCCACTTT.

V usage is TRBV5-8 and J usage is TRBJ1-1; TRBD1 is a possible D gene (5 bases). Trimming pared 5 bases from V and 5 bases from J, leaving 22 bases between. The CDR3 is 16 amino acids. Germline V lookup: CDR1 SGHTS, CDR2 YDEGEE. In DNA form, the CDR3 reads TGTGCCAGCAGATCCGACACAAGAACTACAGGTACTGAAGCTTTCTTT. Residues: CASRSDTRTTGTEAFF.

J is TRBJ2-4 and V is TRBV5-6; possibly TRBD1 for D (6 bases). Germline V gene data show CDR1 as SGHDT and CDR2 as YYEEEE. The CDR3 totals 18 residues. With 4 bases removed from V and 0 bases from J, the gap between germline ends came to 20 bases. The CDR3 DNA sequence: TGTGCCAGCAGCCTACAGGGTCTAAACGGGCTAGCCAAAAACATTCAGTACTTC. This gives the protein CASSLQGLNGLAKNIQYF. Using reference TRBV5-6 and TRBJ2-4 for the parts outside the CDR3, the full variable domain is DAGVTQSPTHLIKTRGQQVTLRCSPKSGHDTVSWYQQALGQGPQFIFQYYEEEERQRGNFPDRFSGHQFPNYSSELNVNALLLGDSALYLCASSLQGLNGLAKNIQYFGAGTRLSVL.

The rearrangement uses TRBV5-1 and TRBJ1-1, with a possible D match to TRBD1 (5 bases). Germline CDR1 and CDR2: SGHRS and YFSETQ. Trimming left V 3 bases short and J 0 bases short, with 15 bases between. The CDR3 covers 16 residues. The CDR3 region has the DNA TGCGCCAGCAGCTCCCAGGTGGGGGGGGTGAACACTGAAGCTTTCTTT. It translates to CASSSQVGGVNTEAFF.

V is TRBV6-5 and J is TRBJ1-2; D is perhaps TRBD1 (6 bases). Trimming took off 3 bases at V and 2 bases at J, with 13 bases between the two ends. This CDR3 is built from 15 residues. Germline V gene data show CDR1 as MNHEY and CDR2 as SVGAGI. The CDR3 region is CASSYSGGRNYGYTF. In DNA form, the CDR3 reads TGTGCCAGCAGTTATAGTGGGGGCAGAAACTATGGCTACACCTTC.

The rearrangement uses TRBV5-4 and TRBJ1-2; D unclear. The CDR3 is 16 amino acids. Germline V gene lookup returns CDR1 SGHNT and CDR2 YYREEE (reference sequence). Trimming cost V 4 bases and J 4 bases, with 20 bases left between them. Written as DNA, the CDR3 is TGTGCCAGCAGCCCCGGACCTAAGGGAGGTGGCTATGGCTACACCTTC. Its protein is CASSPGPKGGGYGYTF.

This chain connects TRBV6-5 to TRBJ1-6; 7 bases map to TRBD1. V was pared by 6 bases and J by 7 bases, with 6 bases of the junction left unmatched. In germline, CDR1 is MNHEY, CDR2 SVGAGI. The CDR3 spans 14 residues. CDR3 residues: CASRTRGGNSPLHF. The CDR3 bases are TGTGCCAGCAGGACGAGAGGGGGCAATTCACCCCTCCACTTT.

V usage is TRBV9 and J usage is TRBJ1-2, with TRBD1 matching 9 bases. This CDR3 has 14 residues. Trimming cost V 3 bases and J 6 bases; bases outside gene matches: 6. Germline V gene sequence: CDR1 SGDLS, CDR2 YYNGEE. In DNA form, the CDR3 reads TGTGCCAGCAGCGAAGGGACAGGGAGTAATGGCTACACCTTC. Its translation: CASSEGTGSNGYTF.

The chain couples TRBV5-1 to TRBJ2-5; tentatively, D is TRBD1 (6 bases). The V end lost 1 base, the J end lost 5 bases, and 12 bases lay between the germline ends. The germline V gene encodes CDR1 SGHRS and CDR2 YFSETQ. The CDR3 consists of 14 residues. CDR3 loop: CASSLQQGGETQYF. The DNA for the CDR3 is TGCGCCAGCAGCTTGCAACAGGGCGGGGAGACCCAGTACTTC. Full variable domain (missing parts from reference TRBV5-1 and TRBJ2-5): KAGVTQTPRYLIKTRGQQVTLSCSPISGHRSVSWYQQTPGQGLQFLFEYFSETQRNKGNFPGRFSGRQFSNSRSEMNVSTLELGDSALYLCASSLQQGGETQYFGPGTRLLVL.

This clone was counted a single time. The chain carries TRBV30 and TRBJ1-3; the D gene is possibly TRBD1 (5 bases). Per the germline V gene, CDR1 is GTSNPN and CDR2 is SVGIG (reference sequence). Deletions cut 4 bases from V and 5 bases from J, with 12 bases between. The CDR3 runs to 13 residues. CDR3 nucleotides: TGTGCCTGGAAACGGGGGGGTCGAAACACCATATATTTT. This translates into CAWKRGGRNTIYF.

The chain links TRBV20-1 to TRBJ2-1; weak D call: TRBD2 (6 bases). V was pared by 6 bases and J by 6 bases, with 9 bases between. Per germline, CDR1 DFQATT and CDR2 SNEGSKA (reference sequence). This CDR3 has 11 amino acids. CDR3 sequence reads: CSAGTSNEQFF. The CDR3 DNA reads TGCAGTGCCGGGACTTCCAATGAGCAGTTCTTC.

The chain is built from TRBV6-2 or TRBV6-3 and TRBJ1-3; D is uncertain. The CDR3 has 16 residues. Germline V gives CDR1 MNHEY, CDR2 SVGEGT. Trimming removed 2 bases at V and 0 bases at J, with 11 bases between. CDR3 nucleotides: TGTGCCAGCAGTTACGGCGGTCTCACCTCTGGAAACACCATATATTTT. Encoded protein: CASSYGGLTSGNTIYF.

The rearrangement links TRBV7-2 to TRBJ2-7, with a weak D call TRBD1 (6 bases). V shed 6 bases and J shed 5 bases, with 11 bases lying between them. The germline V gene encodes CDR1 SGHTA and CDR2 FQGNSA. The CDR3 runs 12 residues. Here the CDR3 reads CASSRGSHEQYF. The CDR3 region has the DNA TGTGCCAGCAGTAGGGGGAGTCACGAGCAGTACTTC.